A single sample is the source of the 31 T cell receptor beta chains below, sequenced in a study of T cell responses to AZD1222 COVID-19 vaccine. The repertoire was sequenced with immunoSEQ multiplex PCR; TCRdb's copy has only in-frame clones and lacks some. Of some 200,000 clones in the sample, more than 70% were seen once. The sample in question was peripheral blood, obtained 28 days after the second AZD1222 dose. The source of these receptors is an adult who received the AZD1222 COVID-19 vaccine.

This chain uses TRBV4-1 with TRBJ1-2; D is uncertain. The CDR3 totals 14 residues. Germline loops: CDR1 MGHRA, CDR2 YSYEKL. The ends were cut back, 4 bases at V and 4 bases at J, with 13 bases in the middle. CDR3 bases: TGCGCCAGCAGCCGCGACGGAGAAGTCTATGGCTACACCTTC. Translating gives CASSRDGEVYGYTF.

The chain has TRBV7-2 and TRBJ1-2, with D tentatively TRBD1 (6 bases). Looked up from germline, CDR1 is SGHTA and CDR2 is FQGNSA. V was clipped by 6 bases and J by 6 bases, with 11 bases between them. There are 12 residues in the CDR3. The CDR3: CASSQQGNGYTF. The CDR3 DNA reads as TGTGCCAGCAGTCAACAGGGTAATGGCTACACCTTC.

The rearrangement joins TRBV7-2 to TRBJ2-7, with D tentatively TRBD2 (6 bases). The germline CDR1 and CDR2 sequences are SGHTA and FQGNSA. CDR3 length: 15 amino acids. Trimming shortened V by 5 bases and J by 2 bases, and 16 bases separated the two germline ends. The chain's CDR3 is CASSPGRGSTYEQYF. CDR3 coding DNA: TGTGCCAGCAGCCCCGGACGGGGGAGTACCTACGAGCAGTACTTC.

The rearrangement links TRBV5-8 to TRBJ2-3, with a possible D match to TRBD2 (6 bases). The CDR3 is made up of 15 amino acids. Germline values: CDR1 SGHTS, CDR2 YDEGEE. The ends were cut back, 2 bases at V and 3 bases at J, with 13 bases in the middle. In DNA, the CDR3 is TGTGCCAGCAGCTTATCCGGGAGTTTTACAGATACGCAGTATTTT. It encodes CASSLSGSFTDTQYF.

The chain employs TRBV3-1 (or the pseudogene TRBV3-2) and TRBJ1-6; no clear D gene. V was clipped by 1 base and J by 5 bases, with 9 bases between them. The CDR3 totals 15 residues. Per germline, CDR1 LGHDT and CDR2 YNNKEL (reference sequence). The CDR3 DNA is TGTGCCAGCAGCCAAGGAGCAGGTCATAATTCACCCCTCCACTTT. It encodes CASSQGAGHNSPLHF.

The chain recombines TRBV18 with TRBJ1-1; perhaps TRBD1 as D (5 bases). V dropped 2 bases and J dropped 3 bases, with 7 bases sitting between them. The CDR3 is 13 residues long. Per germline, CDR1 KGHSH and CDR2 LQKENI. The CDR3 loop reads CASSPGGDTEAFF. CDR3 DNA sequence: TGTGCCAGCTCACCAGGGGGAGACACTGAAGCTTTCTTT.

This sequence joins TRBV5-1 and TRBJ1-4, with TRBD1 matching over 7 bases. The CDR3 is 15 residues long. After removal of 4 bases from V and 6 bases from J, the junction contained 9 bases not matched to a gene. Germline values: CDR1 SGHRS, CDR2 YFSETQ. As DNA, the CDR3 is TGCGCCAGCAGCCCAACCGGGACAGTCCATGAAAAACTGTTTTTT. It is translated as CASSPTGTVHEKLFF.

The J gene is TRBJ1-5, the V gene TRBV28; 8 bases fit TRBD1. The CDR3 extends over 16 amino acids. Trimming took 2 bases from V and 3 from J; bases not matched to a gene: 6. Per the germline V gene, CDR1 is MDHEN and CDR2 is SYDVKM. The CDR3 DNA sequence: TGTGCCAGCAGTTTACCCGGACAGGGCCCCAATCAGCCCCAGCATTTT. Amino acids: CASSLPGQGPNQPQHF.

This chain connects TRBV4-2 to TRBJ2-1; 11 bases match TRBD2. J was trimmed by 7 bases and V by 3 bases; bases with no gene match: 11. The CDR3 covers 17 residues. Germline loops: CDR1 LGHNA, CDR2 YNFKEQ. The CDR3 sequence: CASSQVAGGSPRNEQFF. Written as DNA, the CDR3 is TGTGCCAGCAGCCAGGTAGCGGGAGGGAGTCCCCGGAATGAGCAGTTCTTC.

The V and J genes are TRBV6-5 and TRBJ2-7; D gene uncertain. This CDR3 has 13 amino acids. Trimming cost V 4 bases and J 11 bases, with 18 bases left between them. The germline CDR1 and CDR2 sequences are MNHEY and SVGAGI. The DNA for the CDR3 is TGTGCCAGCAGTTCTAAGGGTGTGAGTATGGAGTACTTC. It specifies CASSSKGVSMEYF.

J is TRBJ1-1 and V is TRBV18; D may be TRBD1 (6 bases). CDR3 size: 17 residues. Trimming left V 0 bases short and J 0 bases short, with 14 bases between. CDR1 KGHSH and CDR2 LQKENI come from the germline V gene. This chain's CDR3 is CASSPPVTGGLNTEAFF. Written as DNA, the CDR3 is TGTGCCAGCTCACCACCGGTGACAGGAGGATTGAACACTGAAGCTTTCTTT.

The CDR3 protein is CASSPSGLAGGRSYNEQFF. CDR3 nucleotides: TGTGCCAGCAGCCCATCCGGACTAGCGGGAGGGCGGTCCTACAATGAGCAGTTCTTC. The chain uses TRBV7-9 and TRBJ2-1; TRBD2 matches 15 bases. This CDR3 is 19 amino acids long. The V gene's germline CDR1 is SEHNR and CDR2 FQNEAQ (reference sequence). The junction had 9 bases not matched to a gene; V was cut back by 5 bases and J by 1 base.

V is TRBV6-6 and J is TRBJ1-4, with D perhaps matching TRBD1 (5 bases). The germline V and J ends were trimmed by 4 bases and 8 bases, with 11 bases remaining between them. The germline V gene encodes CDR1 MNHNY and CDR2 SVGAGI (reference sequence). This CDR3 has 13 residues. For the CDR3, the DNA is TGTGCCAGCAGTTCGGGGGTAGGGGAAAAACTGTTTTTT. Residues: CASSSGVGEKLFF.

This rearrangement joins TRBV4-3 to TRBJ2-7; TRBD2 matches at 13 bases. Losses at the gene ends were 3 bases for V and 6 bases for J; bases not matched to a gene: 5. Germline assignment: CDR1 LGHNA and CDR2 YSLEER. This CDR3 has 15 amino acids. The CDR3 region is CASSQGTSGTGEQYF. The DNA of the CDR3 is TGCGCCAGCAGCCAGGGGACTAGCGGGACGGGCGAGCAGTACTTC.

Regarding this clone: In the same sample, other DNA sequences code for this CDR3. V is TRBV12-3 or TRBV12-4 and J is TRBJ2-7; D not resolved. The length of the CDR3 is 11 residues. V was trimmed by 3 bases and J by 4 bases, leaving 4 bases between them. The CDR3 spells CASSLTYEQYF. CDR3 nucleotides: TGTGCCAGCAGTTTGACGTACGAGCAGTACTTC.

The chain uses TRBV30 and TRBJ1-5; perhaps TRBD1 as D (5 bases). Trimming took 4 bases from V and 4 from J, leaving 14 bases between them. The CDR3 sequence is 14 residues long. The germline V gene encodes CDR1 GTSNPN and CDR2 SVGIG (reference sequence). CDR3 DNA: TGTGCCTGGACTTCCGGGGACCATAATCAGCCCCAGCATTTT. Its translation is CAWTSGDHNQPQHF.

The chain is built from TRBV3-1 (or the pseudogene TRBV3-2) and TRBJ2-7; TRBD1 is a possible D gene (6 bases). Trimming pared 1 base from V and 3 bases from J, leaving 13 bases between. CDR3 length: 15 residues. Germline assignment: CDR1 LGHDT and CDR2 YNNKEL (reference sequence). The CDR3 protein is CASSQAPGESYEQYF. The CDR3 DNA reads TGTGCCAGCAGCCAAGCCCCAGGGGAAAGCTACGAGCAGTACTTC.

The chain employs TRBV28 and TRBJ2-7; 10 bases line up with TRBD1. The CDR3 contains 15 residues. Trimming at V came to 3 bases and at J to 4 bases, leaving 6 bases not matched to a gene. Germline lookup yields CDR1 MDHEN and CDR2 SYDVKM. This CDR3 is CASSFPGTGAYEQYF. DNA of the CDR3: TGTGCCAGCAGTTTTCCCGGGACAGGGGCGTACGAGCAGTACTTC. The full variable domain, its missing parts supplied by reference TRBV28 and TRBJ2-7, is DVKVTQSSRYLVKRTGEKVFLECVQDMDHENMFWYRQDPGLGLRLIYFSYDVKMKEKGDIPEGYSVSREKKERFSLILESASTNQTSMYLCASSFPGTGAYEQYFGPGTRLTVT.

The chain joins TRBV7-8 to TRBJ1-6; D is unclear. Trimming removed 5 bases from V and 8 bases from J, with 16 bases in between. CDR3 length equals 15 residues. Germline V gene data show CDR1 as SGHVS and CDR2 as FQNEAQ. CDR3 coding DNA: TGTGCCAGCAGCCTTTTGGGATTCGGGGATTCACCCCTCCACTTT. Its protein product is CASSLLGFGDSPLHF.

The chain combines TRBV2 with TRBJ2-2; maybe TRBD2 (7 bases). CDR1 is SNHLY and CDR2 is FYNNEI in the germline V gene. The CDR3 is made up of 13 amino acids. Trimming took off 7 bases at V and 5 bases at J, with 11 bases between the two ends. CDR3 sequence (DNA): TGTGCCAGCACGGGGAGGGGGACCGGGGAGCTGTTTTTT. Protein sequence: CASTGRGTGELFF.

This rearrangement joins TRBV28 to TRBJ1-5, with 9 nucleotides matching TRBD1. Looked up from germline, CDR1 is MDHEN and CDR2 is SYDVKM. The CDR3 consists of 16 residues. The V gene end was trimmed by 5 bases and the J gene end by 11 bases; junction bases not matched to a gene: 16. Here the CDR3 DNA reads TGTGCCAGCAGTCAAAGAAGGACAGGGGTTAATACAGCCCAGCATTTT. It codes for CASSQRRTGVNTAQHF.

The rearrangement uses TRBV4-3 and TRBJ2-5, with D uncertain. V shed 0 bases and J shed 5 bases, with 13 bases lying between them. This CDR3 comprises 15 residues. CDR1 and CDR2 from the germline V gene are LGHNA and YSLEER. The CDR3 DNA follows: TGCGCCAGCAGCCAAGATGGCCTGAATGGGGAGACCCAGTACTTC. Residues: CASSQDGLNGETQYF.

The chain carries TRBV11-2 and TRBJ2-7, with D perhaps matching TRBD1 (7 bases). Trimming cost V 3 bases and J 3 bases, with 18 bases left between them. The CDR3 sequence is 16 residues long. The germline gives CDR1 SGHAT, CDR2 FQNNGV. The CDR3 coding sequence is TGTGCCAGCAGCTTGAGGCGGGACAGCAGACTCTACGAGCAGTACTTC. Its translation: CASSLRRDSRLYEQYF.

The chain links TRBV11-1 to TRBJ2-7, with unresolved D. The V gene lost 0 bases and the J gene lost 5 bases, with 11 bases spanning the gap. Germline V gene data show CDR1 as SGHAT and CDR2 as FQDESV (reference sequence). The CDR3 totals 14 residues. The CDR3 nucleotides are TGTGCCAGCAGCTTAGCAGGAATTCCCCACGAGCAGTACTTC. Amino acids: CASSLAGIPHEQYF.

This chain links TRBV18 with TRBJ2-5, with D hard to call. V lost 0 bases to trimming and J lost 7 bases, with 12 bases between them. The CDR3 has 14 amino acids. Germline V gene sequence: CDR1 KGHSH, CDR2 LQKENI. The CDR3 loop is CASSPPDRPGTQYF. The CDR3 coding sequence is TGTGCCAGCTCACCACCCGATCGACCGGGGACCCAGTACTTC.

The V call is TRBV4-3, the J call TRBJ1-2, with 9 bases that match TRBD1. From germline, CDR1 is LGHNA and CDR2 YSLEER. The V gene end was trimmed by 3 bases and the J gene end by 8 bases; junction bases not matched to a gene: 16. This CDR3 comprises 17 residues. The DNA for the CDR3 is TGCGCCAGCAGCCACGGTACCGGGACAGGGCCTATGGGAGGCTACACCTTC. Encoded protein: CASSHGTGTGPMGGYTF.

The chain is built from TRBV19 and TRBJ1-1; D might be TRBD1 (5 bases). The V gene's germline CDR1 is LNHDA and CDR2 SQIVND (reference sequence). V dropped 6 bases and J dropped 8 bases, with 16 bases sitting between them. The length of the CDR3 is 13 residues. CDR3 residues: CASSLEDRGEAFF. CDR3 sequence (DNA): TGTGCCAGTAGCCTAGAGGACCGGGGCGAAGCTTTCTTT.

The chain joins TRBV7-3 to TRBJ1-1; D is uncertain. Germline values: CDR1 SGHTA, CDR2 FQGTGA. This CDR3 has 13 residues. Deletions cut 1 base from V and 2 bases from J, with 5 bases between. The CDR3 DNA reads as TGTGCCAGCAGCTTAAAGTCCAACACTGAAGCTTTCTTT. Protein product: CASSLKSNTEAFF. Looking up the rest from reference TRBV7-3 and TRBJ1-1 gives the full variable domain: GAGVSQTPSNKVTEKGKYVELRCDPISGHTALYWYRQSLGQGPEFLIYFQGTGAADDSGLPNDRFFAVRPEGSVSTLKIQRTERGDSAVYLCASSLKSNTEAFFGQGTRLTVV.

The chain uses TRBV19 and TRBJ2-7; perhaps TRBD1 as D (6 bases). Germline CDR1 is LNHDA and CDR2 is SQIVND (reference sequence). The V end was cut by 5 bases, the J end by 4 bases, with 21 bases between. The CDR3 has 16 residues. CDR3 residues: CASSPSSGPRGYEQYF. CDR3 sequence (DNA): TGTGCCAGTAGTCCTTCCTCCGGCCCTAGGGGGTACGAGCAGTACTTC.

The chain uses TRBV6-4 and TRBJ1-5; possible D gene TRBD1, 6 bases. V lost 0 bases to trimming and J lost 0 bases, with 18 bases between them. This CDR3 is 19 amino acids long. Per the germline V gene, CDR1 is MRHNA and CDR2 is SNTAGT. The CDR3 region is CASSDSSRGRDYSNQPQHF. For the CDR3, the DNA is TGTGCCAGCAGTGACTCGAGCAGGGGACGAGATTATAGCAATCAGCCCCAGCATTTT.

J is TRBJ1-2 and V is TRBV27, with TRBD1 as a possible D gene (5 bases). Per germline, CDR1 MNHEY and CDR2 SMNVEV (reference sequence). The CDR3 has 14 amino acids. V lost 8 bases to trimming and J lost 11 bases, with 24 bases between them. The CDR3 spells CASWDLGRIGGYTF. The CDR3 coding sequence is TGTGCCAGCTGGGACTTGGGGCGCATAGGAGGATACACCTTC.